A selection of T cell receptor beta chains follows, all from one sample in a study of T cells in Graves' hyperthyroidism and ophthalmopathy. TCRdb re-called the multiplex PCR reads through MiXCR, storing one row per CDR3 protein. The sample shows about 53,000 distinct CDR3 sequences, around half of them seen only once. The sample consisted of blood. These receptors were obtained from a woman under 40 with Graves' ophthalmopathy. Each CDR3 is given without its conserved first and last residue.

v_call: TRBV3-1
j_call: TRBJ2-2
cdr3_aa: ASSQLGQTLGELF

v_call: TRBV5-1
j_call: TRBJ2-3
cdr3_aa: ASSLLDVTDTQY

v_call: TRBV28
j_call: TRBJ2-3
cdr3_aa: ASSKRLSYRTDTQY

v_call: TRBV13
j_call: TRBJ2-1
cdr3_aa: ASSLRRHNEQF

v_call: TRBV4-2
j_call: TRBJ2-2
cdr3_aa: ASSQLKREAGELL

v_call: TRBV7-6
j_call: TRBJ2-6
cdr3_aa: ASSLASASGANVLT

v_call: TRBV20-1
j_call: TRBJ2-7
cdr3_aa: SATRGEALSSYEQY

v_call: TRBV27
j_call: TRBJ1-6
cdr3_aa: ASSLSYSSYNSPLH

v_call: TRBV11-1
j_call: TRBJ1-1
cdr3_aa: ASRNVGADEAF

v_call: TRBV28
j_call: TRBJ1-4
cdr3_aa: ASDPAGGRSEKLF

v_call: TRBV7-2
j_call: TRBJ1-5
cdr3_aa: ASSRRRANQPQH

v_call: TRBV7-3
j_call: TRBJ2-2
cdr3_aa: ASSMDGELF

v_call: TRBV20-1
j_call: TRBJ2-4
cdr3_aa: SAPGLAKNIQY

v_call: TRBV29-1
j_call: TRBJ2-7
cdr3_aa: SSEALGVGQY

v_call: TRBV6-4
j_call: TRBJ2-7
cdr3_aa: ASSDRGASYEQY

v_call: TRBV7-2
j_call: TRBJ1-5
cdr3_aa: GSSLVRPSLSNQPQH

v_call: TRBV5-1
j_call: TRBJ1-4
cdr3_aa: ASSLIGGGTNERLF

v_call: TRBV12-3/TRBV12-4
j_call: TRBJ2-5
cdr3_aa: ASSLSTSPRQPQY

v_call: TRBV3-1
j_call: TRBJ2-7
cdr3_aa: ASSQVSVGEQY

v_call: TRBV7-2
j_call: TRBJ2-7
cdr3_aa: ASSPPQNHYEQY

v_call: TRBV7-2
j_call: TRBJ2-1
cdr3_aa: ASSLGLVGAEQF

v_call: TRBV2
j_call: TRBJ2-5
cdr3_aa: ASPGLAVQETQY

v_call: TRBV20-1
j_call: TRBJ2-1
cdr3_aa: SASASGRLPDTQF

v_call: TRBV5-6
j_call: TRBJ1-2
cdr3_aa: ASSLRWADGYT

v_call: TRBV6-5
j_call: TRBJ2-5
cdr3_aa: ASSYGTGVETQY

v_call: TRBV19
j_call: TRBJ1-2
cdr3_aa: ASSRDRVNYGYT

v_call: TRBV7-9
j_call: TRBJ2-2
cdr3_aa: ASTREVGLGELF

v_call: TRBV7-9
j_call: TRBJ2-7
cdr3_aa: ASSPRDRGYEQY

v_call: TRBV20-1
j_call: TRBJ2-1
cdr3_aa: SARDPIVSGSTYEQF

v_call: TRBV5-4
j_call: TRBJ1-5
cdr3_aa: ASSSGRSNQPQH

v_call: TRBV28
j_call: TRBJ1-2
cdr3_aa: ASSTRQGVHGYT

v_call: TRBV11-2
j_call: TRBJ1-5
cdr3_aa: ASSWGQFNQPQH

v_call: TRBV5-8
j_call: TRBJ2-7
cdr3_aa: ASSLGGGSSYEQY

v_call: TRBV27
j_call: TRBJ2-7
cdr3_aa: ASSLNPQPYYEQY

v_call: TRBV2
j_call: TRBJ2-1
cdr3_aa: ASTGGTYNEQF

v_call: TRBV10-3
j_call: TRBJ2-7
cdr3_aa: AIRHRTGMSGSPYEQY

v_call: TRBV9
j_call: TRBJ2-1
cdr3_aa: ASSVASGTSYNEQF

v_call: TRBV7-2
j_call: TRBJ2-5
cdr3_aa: ASSLDAGNQPQY

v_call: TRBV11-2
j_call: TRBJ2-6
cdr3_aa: ASSGQGHSGANVLT

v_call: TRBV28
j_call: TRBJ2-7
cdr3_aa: ASSHPRQSPYEQY

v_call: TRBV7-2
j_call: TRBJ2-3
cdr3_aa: ASSLSGTGSPSDTQY

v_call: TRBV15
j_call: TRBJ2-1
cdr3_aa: ATSRDPGTYNEQF

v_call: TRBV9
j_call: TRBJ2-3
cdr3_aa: ASSVVAGANEQY

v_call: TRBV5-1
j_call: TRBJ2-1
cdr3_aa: ASGSDGSFNERF

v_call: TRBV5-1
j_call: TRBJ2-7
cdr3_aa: ASSLRAGEPDNEQY

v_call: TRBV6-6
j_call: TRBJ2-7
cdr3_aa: ASSVETSGSRHEQY

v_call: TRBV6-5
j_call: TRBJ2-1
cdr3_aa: ASSYSPGTFNEQF

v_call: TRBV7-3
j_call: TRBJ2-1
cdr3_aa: ASVTSWREGPYNEQF

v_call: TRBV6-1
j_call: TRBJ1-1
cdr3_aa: ASRGQGVTNTEAF

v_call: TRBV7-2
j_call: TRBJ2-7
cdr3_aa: ASSRDRVNEQY

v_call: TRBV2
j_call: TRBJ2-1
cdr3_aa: ASSSAGLVYNEQF

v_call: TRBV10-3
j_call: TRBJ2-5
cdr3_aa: AIKGGQETQY